This record covers a single T cell receptor (beta chain). Sequenced by immunoSEQ multiplex PCR; TCRdb stores in-frame clones only, minus some. Of tens of thousands of clones in the sample, 85% to 95% were seen once. The sample belongs to a study of T cell changes during pregnancy in multiple sclerosis. The V and J ends lost 4 bases and 11 bases respectively, with 16 bases between them. Per germline, CDR1 SGHDT and CDR2 YYEEEE. This CDR3 has 12 residues. The clonotype comes from a female donor with multiple sclerosis, enrolled in a pregnancy study. The rearrangement joins TRBV5-6 to TRBJ2-7; D is possibly TRBD1 (5 bases). The specimen comprised CD4+ T cells from peripheral blood mononuclear cells, sampled in the third trimester of pregnancy. CDR3 protein: CASSPRSAREYF. CDR3 DNA: TGTGCCAGCAGCCCCCGCTCGGCCAGGGAGTACTTC.